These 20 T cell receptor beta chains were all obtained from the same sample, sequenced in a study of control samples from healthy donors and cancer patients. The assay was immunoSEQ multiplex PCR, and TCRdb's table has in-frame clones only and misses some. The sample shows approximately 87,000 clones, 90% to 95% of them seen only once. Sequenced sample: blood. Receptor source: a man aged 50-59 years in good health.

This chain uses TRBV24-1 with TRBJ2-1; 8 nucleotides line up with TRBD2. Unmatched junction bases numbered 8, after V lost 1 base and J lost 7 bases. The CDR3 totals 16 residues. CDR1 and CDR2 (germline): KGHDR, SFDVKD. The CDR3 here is CATSDFGGVGANEQFF. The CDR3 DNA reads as TGTGCCACCAGTGATTTCGGGGGGGTTGGTGCGAATGAGCAGTTCTTC.

CDR3 protein: CAWIPGERTEAFF. The CDR3 coding sequence is TGTGCCTGGATCCCGGGGGAGCGCACTGAAGCTTTCTTT. V gene TRBV30 combines with J gene TRBJ1-1; D might be TRBD1 (5 bases). The CDR3 extends over 13 amino acids. Germline lookup yields CDR1 GTSNPN and CDR2 SVGIG (reference sequence). V lost 4 bases, J lost 4 bases, and 13 bases lay in between.

CDR3 residues: CASRPGAETQYF. The CDR3 DNA is TGTGCCAGCAGGCCGGGGGCAGAGACCCAGTACTTC. The chain recombines TRBV7-2 with TRBJ2-5; D possibly uses TRBD1 or TRBD2 (6 bases each). V lost 6 bases to trimming and J lost 4 bases, with 9 bases between them. Germline V gene lookup returns CDR1 SGHTA and CDR2 FQGNSA. The CDR3 loop spans 12 amino acids.

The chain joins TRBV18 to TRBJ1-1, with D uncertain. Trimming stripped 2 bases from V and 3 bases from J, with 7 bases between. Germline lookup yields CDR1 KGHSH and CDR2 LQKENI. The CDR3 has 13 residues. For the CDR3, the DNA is TGTGCCAGCTCACCAAATAGGGACACTGAAGCTTTCTTT. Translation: CASSPNRDTEAFF.

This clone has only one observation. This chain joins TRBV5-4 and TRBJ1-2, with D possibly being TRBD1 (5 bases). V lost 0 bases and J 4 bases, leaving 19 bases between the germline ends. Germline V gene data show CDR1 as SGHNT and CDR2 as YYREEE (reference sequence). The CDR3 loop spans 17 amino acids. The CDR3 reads CASSLDRPGTTPYGYTF. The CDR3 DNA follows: TGTGCCAGCAGCTTGGACCGCCCCGGGACTACGCCCTATGGCTACACCTTC.

The CDR3 protein is CASSPVFSPTDTQYF. The CDR3 bases are TGTGCCAGCTCACCAGTATTCTCCCCCACAGATACGCAGTATTTT. The chain uses TRBV18 and TRBJ2-3; D uncertain. Per germline, CDR1 KGHSH and CDR2 LQKENI. CDR3 length: 15 residues. V was clipped by 2 bases and J by 2 bases, with 11 bases between them.

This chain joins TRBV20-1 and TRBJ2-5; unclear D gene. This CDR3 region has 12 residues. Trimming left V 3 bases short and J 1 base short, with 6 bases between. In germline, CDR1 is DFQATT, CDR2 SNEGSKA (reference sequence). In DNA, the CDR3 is TGCAGTGCTAGTTTGGTCCAAGAGACCCAGTACTTC. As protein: CSASLVQETQYF.

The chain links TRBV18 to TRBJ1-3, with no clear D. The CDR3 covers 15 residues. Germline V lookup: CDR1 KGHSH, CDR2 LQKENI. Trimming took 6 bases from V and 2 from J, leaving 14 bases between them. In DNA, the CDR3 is TGTGCCAGCTCCCGTGTGGAGGGCCCTGGAAACACCATATATTTT. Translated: CASSRVEGPGNTIYF. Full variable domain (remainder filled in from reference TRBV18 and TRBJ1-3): NAGVMQNPRHLVRRRGQEARLRCSPMKGHSHVYWYRQLPEEGLKFMVYLQKENIIDESGMPKERFSAEFPKEGPSILRIQQVVRGDSAAYFCASSRVEGPGNTIYFGEGSWLTVV.

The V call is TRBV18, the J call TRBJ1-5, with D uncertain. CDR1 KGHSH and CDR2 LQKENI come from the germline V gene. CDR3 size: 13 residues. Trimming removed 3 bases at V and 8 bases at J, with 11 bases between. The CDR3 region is CASSPTTSEPQHF. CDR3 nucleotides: TGTGCCAGCTCACCTACAACATCCGAGCCCCAGCATTTT.

This chain's CDR3 is CASSPDISGYTF. DNA of the CDR3: TGTGCCAGCAGCCCCGACATCTCTGGCTACACCTTC. The chain joins TRBV7-9 to TRBJ1-2; no clear D. Germline V lookup: CDR1 SEHNR, CDR2 FQNEAQ (reference sequence). The V end lost 5 bases, the J end lost 7 bases, and 11 bases lay between the germline ends. The CDR3 sequence is 12 residues long.

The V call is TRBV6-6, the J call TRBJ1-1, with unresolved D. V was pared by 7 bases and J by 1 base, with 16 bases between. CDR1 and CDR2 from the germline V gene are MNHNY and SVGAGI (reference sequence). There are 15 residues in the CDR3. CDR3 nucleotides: TGTGCCAGCACCCCCCTACCCGGATCGAACACTGAAGCTTTCTTT. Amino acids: CASTPLPGSNTEAFF.

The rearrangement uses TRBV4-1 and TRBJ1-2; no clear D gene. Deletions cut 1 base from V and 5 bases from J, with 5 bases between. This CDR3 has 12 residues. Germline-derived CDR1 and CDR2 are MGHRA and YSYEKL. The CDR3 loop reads CASSQVGYGYTF. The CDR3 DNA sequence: TGCGCCAGCAGCCAAGTTGGATATGGCTACACCTTC.

CDR3 sequence: CATLTLAGETQYF. CDR3 coding DNA: TGTGCCACTCTGACCCTAGCGGGAGAGACCCAGTACTTC. J is TRBJ2-5 and V is TRBV15; 8 nucleotides agree with TRBD2. V gave up 9 bases and J gave up 4 bases; unmatched junction bases: 7. Germline V lookup: CDR1 LNHNV, CDR2 YYDKDF (reference sequence). The CDR3 has 13 residues.

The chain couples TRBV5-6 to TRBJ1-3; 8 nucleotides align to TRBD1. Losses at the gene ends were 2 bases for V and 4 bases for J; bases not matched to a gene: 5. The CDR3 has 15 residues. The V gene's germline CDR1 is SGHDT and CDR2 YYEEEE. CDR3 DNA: TGTGCCAGCAGCTTAGGACAGGGAGCAGGAAACACCATATATTTT. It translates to CASSLGQGAGNTIYF.

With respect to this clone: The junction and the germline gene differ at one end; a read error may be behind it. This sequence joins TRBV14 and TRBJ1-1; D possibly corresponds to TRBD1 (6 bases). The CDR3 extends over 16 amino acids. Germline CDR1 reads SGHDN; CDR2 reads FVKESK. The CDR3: CASSQEGGALNTEAFF. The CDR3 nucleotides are TGTGCCAGCAGCCAAGAAGGGGGTGCGCTGAATACTGAAGCTTTCTTT.

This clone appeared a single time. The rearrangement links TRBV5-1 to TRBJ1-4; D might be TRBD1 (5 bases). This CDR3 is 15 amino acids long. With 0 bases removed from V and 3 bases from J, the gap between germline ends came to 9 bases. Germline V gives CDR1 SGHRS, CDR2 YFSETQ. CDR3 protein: CASSLGDGANEKLFF. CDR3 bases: TGCGCCAGCAGCTTGGGGGACGGAGCTAATGAAAAACTGTTTTTT. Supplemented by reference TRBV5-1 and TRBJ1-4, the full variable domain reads KAGVTQTPRYLIKTRGQQVTLSCSPISGHRSVSWYQQTPGQGLQFLFEYFSETQRNKGNFPGRFSGRQFSNSRSEMNVSTLELGDSALYLCASSLGDGANEKLFFGSGTQLSVL.

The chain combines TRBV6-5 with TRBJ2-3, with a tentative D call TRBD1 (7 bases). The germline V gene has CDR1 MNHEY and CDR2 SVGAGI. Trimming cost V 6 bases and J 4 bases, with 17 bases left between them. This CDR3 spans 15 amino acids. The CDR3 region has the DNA TGTGCCAGCAGGGAGACAGGGACTTCTTCAGATACGCAGTATTTT. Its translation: CASRETGTSSDTQYF.

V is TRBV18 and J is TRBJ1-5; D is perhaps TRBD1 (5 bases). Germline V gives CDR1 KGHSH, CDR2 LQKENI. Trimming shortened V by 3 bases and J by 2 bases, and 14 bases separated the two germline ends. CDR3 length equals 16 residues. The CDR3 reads CASSPFQGIGNQPQHF. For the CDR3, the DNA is TGTGCCAGCTCACCTTTTCAGGGAATAGGCAATCAGCCCCAGCATTTT.

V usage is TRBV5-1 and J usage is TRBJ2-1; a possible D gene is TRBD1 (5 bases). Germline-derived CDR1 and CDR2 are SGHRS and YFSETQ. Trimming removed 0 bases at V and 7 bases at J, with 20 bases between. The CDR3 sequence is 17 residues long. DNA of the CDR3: TGCGCCAGCAGCTTGGTTTCGGCCGGAACAGGAGCGAATGAGCAGTTCTTC. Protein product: CASSLVSAGTGANEQFF.

CDR3 coding DNA: TGTGCCAGCTCGGGGGGGGCCGAAAAGGCTTTCTTT. Translation: CASSGGAEKAFF. The chain has TRBV18 and TRBJ1-1; tentatively, D is TRBD1 (6 bases). Germline V lookup: CDR1 KGHSH, CDR2 LQKENI. The CDR3 sequence is 12 residues long. Trimming removed 6 bases from V and 11 bases from J, with 16 bases in between.